This is a list of T cell receptor beta chains from one sample in a study of blood T cell repertoires in COVID-19. Assay used: immunoSEQ multiplex PCR; TCRdb lists only in-frame clones, some missing. The sample has fewer than 95,000 clones; approximately 89% are singletons. Sequencing input: peripheral blood. These TCRs come from a man in his 60s with acute or convalescent COVID-19. Each CDR3 is given with its conserved first and last residue. A D gene is named only where the DNA matches it firmly. Size values are once, few and many counts, or a class for expanded clones, and some rows have none.

clone_size d_call j_call cdr3_length v_call cdr3_nt cdr3_aa
once NA TRBJ1-2 14 TRBV5-5 TGTGCCAGCAGCACCTGGGAGGGAGACTATGGCTACACCTTC CASSTWEGDYGYTF
NA TRBD2 TRBJ2-1 15 TRBV5-4 TGTGCCAGCAGCTTAGAGGGACTAGCGGGGAATGAGCAGTTCTTC CASSLEGLAGNEQFF
NA NA TRBJ1-1 14 TRBV5-1 TGCGCCAGCAGCTTGGGGACAGCGAACACTGAAGCTTTCTTT CASSLGTANTEAFF
NA NA TRBJ2-7 14 TRBV19 TGTGCCAGTAGTTCGACGGAGTCCTCCTACGAGCAGTACTTC CASSSTESSYEQYF
NA NA TRBJ1-2 16 TRBV10-1 TGCGCCAGCAGTGGCCATCTTATTAGCAGGGTGGATGGCTACACCTTC CASSGHLISRVDGYTF
NA NA TRBJ1-5 14 TRBV24-1 TGTGCCACCAGTGATTGGCGGAGGGATCAGCCCCAGCATTTT CATSDWRRDQPQHF
NA NA TRBJ1-2 14 TRBV3-1/TRBV3-2 TGTGCCAGCAGCCAAGATCGCGGGACCAGGGGCTACACCTTC CASSQDRGTRGYTF
once NA TRBJ1-4 14 TRBV5-6 TGTGCCAGCAGCTTCCGGGGGAAAGGTGAAAAACTGTTTTTT CASSFRGKGEKLFF
NA NA TRBJ2-3 15 TRBV5-1 TGCGCCAGCAGCCGGACAGTATCTAGCACAGATACGCAGTATTTT CASSRTVSSTDTQYF
NA NA TRBJ1-1 14 TRBV28 TGTGCCAGCAGTTTAGTGCAGGCGAACACTGAAGCTTTCTTT CASSLVQANTEAFF
NA TRBD1 TRBJ2-2 18 TRBV18 TGTGCCAGCTCTCCGCTAACACCGGGACAGGGCAACACCGGGGAGCTGTTTTTT CASSPLTPGQGNTGELFF
NA TRBD1 TRBJ2-2 18 TRBV10-1 TGCGCCAGCAAGCCAGGACAGGGGGGGCCCCCGAACACCGGGGAGCTGTTTTTT CASKPGQGGPPNTGELFF
NA NA TRBJ2-7 11 TRBV6-5 TGTGCCAGCAGTTTTCGAGGTACGGAATACTTC CASSFRGTEYF
NA NA TRBJ2-3 16 TRBV5-1 TGCGCCAGCAGCTGGCGACAGGCTGGGAACACAGATACGCAGTATTTT CASSWRQAGNTDTQYF
NA NA TRBJ1-5 14 TRBV5-1 TGCGCCAGCAGCCCCGACATGAGCAATCAGCCCCAGCATTTT CASSPDMSNQPQHF
NA NA TRBJ2-7 13 TRBV29-1 TGCAGCGTTGAAGAAGGGGTGTCCTACGAGCAGTACTTC CSVEEGVSYEQYF
NA NA TRBJ2-3 16 TRBV3-1/TRBV3-2 TGTGCCAGCAGCCGAGCAGGGTGGGGTAGCACAGATACGCAGTATTTT CASSRAGWGSTDTQYF
NA NA TRBJ1-5 12 TRBV19 TGTGCCAGTAGTATAGAGAGTCAGCCCCAGCATTTT CASSIESQPQHF
NA TRBD1 TRBJ1-2 16 TRBV12-5 TGTGCTAGTGGTTTGGGGGACAGGGGGTTTAACTATGGCTACACCTTC CASGLGDRGFNYGYTF
NA TRBD1 TRBJ1-2 15 TRBV6-4 TGTGCCAGCAGTGAAGAGGGGACAGGGGGTTATGGCTACACCTTC CASSEEGTGGYGYTF
NA NA TRBJ1-1 14 TRBV24-1 TGTGCCACCAGTGGAGGGCTAATGAACACTGAAGCTTTCTTT CATSGGLMNTEAFF
NA TRBD2 TRBJ2-7 14 TRBV30 TGTGCCTGGACCCCCGGACTAGCCCCCTACGAGCAGTACTTC CAWTPGLAPYEQYF
NA TRBD1 TRBJ2-5 15 TRBV5-1 TGCGCCAGCAGCTTGGGCGGACAGGGTGGAGAGACCCAGTACTTC CASSLGGQGGETQYF
NA NA TRBJ2-7 15 TRBV5-1 TGCGCCAGCAGCTTATCGGGCAGGGCGGACTACGAGCAGTACTTC CASSLSGRADYEQYF
NA NA TRBJ1-1 14 TRBV5-1 TGCGCCAGCAGCTTGGATGGGGGAGGGACTGAAGCTTTCTTT CASSLDGGGTEAFF
NA NA TRBJ2-5 14 TRBV5-4 TGTGCCAGCAGCTCCCTAGAGTACCAAGAGACCCAGTACTTC CASSSLEYQETQYF
NA TRBD2 TRBJ2-7 14 TRBV28 TGTGCCAGTACAGCGGGGGTCAGCTCCTACGAGCAGTACTTC CASTAGVSSYEQYF
NA NA TRBJ1-5 13 TRBV2 TGTGCCAGCAGCACAGGGAGCTTTCAGCCCCAGCATTTT CASSTGSFQPQHF
NA TRBD1 TRBJ2-1 14 TRBV11-2 TGTGCCAGCAGTAGACAGGGGGTGCGGAGTGAGCAGTTCTTC CASSRQGVRSEQFF
NA NA TRBJ1-2 14 TRBV29-1 TGCAGCGGAATCTCTACGGCAGGGGTCGATGGCTACACCTTC CSGISTAGVDGYTF
few NA TRBJ2-3 15 TRBV7-9 TGTGCCAGCAGCTTTGGGCCTAGGGGGACAGATACGCAGTATTTT CASSFGPRGTDTQYF
NA TRBD2 TRBJ2-7 15 TRBV5-5 TGTGCCAGCAGCTTGTTAGCGGGGGGGCCGGGCGAGCAGTACTTC CASSLLAGGPGEQYF
NA TRBD1 TRBJ1-1 15 TRBV6-6 TGTGCCAGCAGGGGAAGGGAGACAGGGTCGAGCACAGCTTTCTTT CASRGRETGSSTAFF
NA TRBD1 TRBJ1-2 14 TRBV5-1 TGCGCCAGCAGCGGACAGGGGGCAGGGTATGGCTACACCTTC CASSGQGAGYGYTF
once TRBD1 TRBJ2-2 16 TRBV6-5 TGTGCCAGCAGTTACTCGGGACAGGGTTCACCCGGGGAGCTGTTTTTT CASSYSGQGSPGELFF
NA TRBD1 TRBJ1-4 14 TRBV6-6 TGTGCCAGTAGCTATGGACAGGGGGCTGAAAAACTGTTTTTT CASSYGQGAEKLFF
NA TRBD1 TRBJ1-2 16 TRBV19 TGTGCCAGTAGGAGATTGGCTGGTGGCAGGGGGCTTGGCTACACCTTC CASRRLAGGRGLGYTF
NA NA TRBJ2-2 15 TRBV28 TGTGCCAGCAGTTTTTGGGGGGATACCACCGGGGAGCTGTTTTTT CASSFWGDTTGELFF
NA NA TRBJ1-1 14 TRBV7-8 TGTGCCAGCAGCAAACAGACAGGGAACACTGAAGCTTTCTTT CASSKQTGNTEAFF
once NA TRBJ2-5 12 TRBV14 TGTGCCAGCAGCCCTGACTTTATGACCCAGTACTTC CASSPDFMTQYF
NA TRBD1 TRBJ2-7 15 TRBV6-1 TGTGCCAGCAGTGAAGTAGACAGGGTGGGATACGAGCAGTACTTC CASSEVDRVGYEQYF
NA TRBD1 TRBJ2-7 13 TRBV12-3/TRBV12-4 TGTGCCAGCAGACCTGGGACAGCCTACGAGCAGTACTTC CASRPGTAYEQYF
NA NA TRBJ1-6 14 TRBV10-1 TGCGCCAGCCAAGAGACCCAAGAGGGTTCACCCCTCCACTTT CASQETQEGSPLHF
NA TRBD1 TRBJ1-2 14 TRBV6-5 TGTGCCAGCAGCGGAACAGGGGCTAACTATGGCTACACCTTC CASSGTGANYGYTF
NA TRBD2 TRBJ2-2 15 TRBV6-5 TGTGCCAGCACGATTAAGACTAGCGCGACCGGGGAGCTGTTTTTT CASTIKTSATGELFF
NA NA TRBJ1-3 15 TRBV20-1 TGCAGTGCTAGTGTGCCAGGGGCGGGTGGAAACACCATATATTTT CSASVPGAGGNTIYF
NA NA TRBJ1-2 15 TRBV18 TGTGCCAGCTCGTCGAAACACGACGAGGTTTCTGGCTACACCTTC CASSSKHDEVSGYTF
NA TRBD1 TRBJ2-2 14 TRBV7-3 TGTGCCAGCACCACTACAGGGGGCACCGGGGAGCTGTTTTTT CASTTTGGTGELFF
NA TRBD2 TRBJ2-1 16 TRBV7-9 TGTGCCAGCAGTCATCCCCCTAGCGGGGTTCGGGATGAGCAGTTCTTC CASSHPPSGVRDEQFF